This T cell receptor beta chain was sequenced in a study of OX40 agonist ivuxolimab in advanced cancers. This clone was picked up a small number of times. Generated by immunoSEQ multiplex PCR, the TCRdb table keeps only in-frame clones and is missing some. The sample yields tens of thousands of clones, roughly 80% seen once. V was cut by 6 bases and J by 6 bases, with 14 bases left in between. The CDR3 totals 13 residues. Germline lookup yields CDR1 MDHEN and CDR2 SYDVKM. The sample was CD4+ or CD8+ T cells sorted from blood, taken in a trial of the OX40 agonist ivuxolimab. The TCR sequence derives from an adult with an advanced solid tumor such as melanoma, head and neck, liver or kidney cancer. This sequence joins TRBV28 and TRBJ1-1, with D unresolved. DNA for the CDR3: TGTGCCAGCAGGGGGAGGTTATTCGCTGAAGCTTTCTTT. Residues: CASRGRLFAEAFF. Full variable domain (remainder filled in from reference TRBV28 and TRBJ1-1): DVKVTQSSRYLVKRTGEKVFLECVQDMDHENMFWYRQDPGLGLRLIYFSYDVKMKEKGDIPEGYSVSREKKERFSLILESASTNQTSMYLCASRGRLFAEAFFGQGTRLTVV.